The 18 T cell receptor beta chains given below trace back to one sample, sequenced in a study of T cell responses to AZD1222 COVID-19 vaccine. Profiled with immunoSEQ multiplex PCR; TCRdb holds only in-frame clones, not every one. The repertoire holds about 97,000 clones, with nearly 90% as singletons. The sequencing here drew on peripheral blood, taken on day 0 of AZD1222 vaccination. These receptor sequences come from an adult in good health.

This chain links TRBV6-1 with TRBJ1-6; D gene unclear. This CDR3 region has 17 residues. The germline V gene encodes CDR1 MNHNS and CDR2 SASEGT. V shed 4 bases and J shed 1 base, with 14 bases lying between them. CDR3 sequence: CASSARSGKSYNSPLHF. CDR3 nucleotide sequence: TGTGCCAGCAGTGCGCGGAGTGGGAAATCCTATAATTCACCCCTCCACTTT.

The chain combines TRBV27 with TRBJ2-7; possible D gene TRBD2, 6 bases. V was shortened by 3 bases and J by 0 bases, with 9 bases between the two germline ends. Germline V gene sequence: CDR1 MNHEY, CDR2 SMNVEV (reference sequence). The CDR3 runs to 14 residues. CDR3 protein: CASSLEGHSYEQYF. DNA for the CDR3: TGTGCCAGCAGTTTGGAGGGTCACTCCTACGAGCAGTACTTC.

J is TRBJ1-1 and V is TRBV2, with D possibly TRBD1 on 5 matching bases. Per the germline V gene, CDR1 is SNHLY and CDR2 is FYNNEI. This CDR3 region has 13 residues. Trimming removed 0 bases at V and 8 bases at J, with 10 bases between. In DNA, the CDR3 is TGTGCCAGCAGTGAAGCGCCGGGGGGAGAAGCTTTCTTT. Translation gives CASSEAPGGEAFF.

This sequence joins TRBV18 and TRBJ1-1; D is possibly TRBD1 (5 bases). CDR1 KGHSH and CDR2 LQKENI come from the germline V gene. Trimming removed 4 bases from V and 5 bases from J, with 11 bases in between. The CDR3 sequence is 13 residues long. The CDR3 nucleotides read TGTGCCAGCTCACGGGGCGAGGGTACTGAAGCTTTCTTT. Translation gives CASSRGEGTEAFF.

This clone occurred a few times. The chain links TRBV28 to TRBJ1-4; no definite D call. The CDR3 contains 17 residues. Germline V lookup: CDR1 MDHEN, CDR2 SYDVKM. V shed 3 bases and J shed 0 bases, with 14 bases lying between them. CDR3 DNA: TGTGCCAGCAGTTTTGGGTGGACGCAGGCAACTAATGAAAAACTGTTTTTT. Translation gives CASSFGWTQATNEKLFF.

The rearrangement joins TRBV6-2 or TRBV6-3 to TRBJ1-2; D remains ambiguous. V gave up 5 bases and J gave up 4 bases, with 20 bases separating them. The CDR3 runs to 16 residues. Germline loops: CDR1 MNHEY, CDR2 SVGEGT. As DNA, the CDR3 is TGTGCCAGCAGTCAACTAAAACCTCGACTGTCCTATGGCTACACCTTC. Its translation: CASSQLKPRLSYGYTF.

J is TRBJ1-6 and V is TRBV27, with TRBD1 matching over 7 bases. CDR3 length: 14 residues. In germline, CDR1 is MNHEY, CDR2 SMNVEV (reference sequence). The V segment lost 2 bases and the J segment 7 bases; nucleotides outside the gene matches: 2. The CDR3 spells CASSLDRVNSPLHF. CDR3 bases: TGTGCCAGCAGTTTAGACAGGGTAAATTCACCCCTCCACTTT.

This chain connects TRBV29-1 to TRBJ1-2; D is uncertain. V lost 4 bases and J 0 bases, leaving 9 bases between the germline ends. Germline-derived CDR1 and CDR2 are SQVTM and ANQGSEA. This CDR3 region has 13 residues. The CDR3 sequence: CSVADTSNYGYTF. The CDR3 DNA is TGCAGCGTTGCAGACACCTCTAACTATGGCTACACCTTC. Full variable domain (outside the CDR3, taken from reference TRBV29-1 and TRBJ1-2): SAVISQKPSRDICQRGTSLTIQCQVDSQVTMMFWYRQQPGQSLTLIATANQGSEATYESGFVIDKFPISRPNLTFSTLTVSNMSPEDSSIYLCSVADTSNYGYTFGSGTRLTVV.

The chain links TRBV5-4 to TRBJ2-1; D gene unclear. CDR3 length equals 11 residues. The germline gives CDR1 SGHNT, CDR2 YYREEE (reference sequence). With 7 bases removed from V and 6 bases from J, the gap between germline ends came to 8 bases. The CDR3 sequence is CASRSSNEQFF. CDR3 bases: TGTGCCAGCCGGAGCTCCAATGAGCAGTTCTTC.

The rearrangement joins TRBV12-3 or TRBV12-4 to TRBJ2-7; D remains unclear. The germline V and J ends were trimmed by 4 bases and 4 bases, with 5 bases remaining between them. The CDR3 extends over 11 amino acids. CDR3 sequence (DNA): TGTGCCAGCAGTTATAAGTACGAGCAGTACTTC. As protein: CASSYKYEQYF.

J is TRBJ2-7 and V is TRBV19; 7 bases agree with TRBD1. Germline V lookup: CDR1 LNHDA, CDR2 SQIVND (reference sequence). The length of the CDR3 is 14 residues. J lost 5 bases, V lost 2 bases, and 6 bases had no gene match. CDR3 sequence reads: CASSISGQFNEQYF. CDR3 nucleotides: TGTGCCAGTAGTATATCGGGACAGTTCAACGAGCAGTACTTC.

This sequence joins TRBV29-1 and TRBJ1-1, with D possibly TRBD1 on 6 matching bases. Germline CDR1 reads SQVTM; CDR2 reads ANQGSEA. The CDR3 has 11 residues. V was trimmed by 4 bases and J by 7 bases, leaving 10 bases between them. CDR3 coding DNA: TGCAGCGTTGTAACAGGGATTGAAGCTTTCTTT. Protein sequence: CSVVTGIEAFF.

The chain employs TRBV9 and TRBJ2-3; D uncertain. Germline CDR1 SGDLS, CDR2 YYNGEE. Between the trimmed V and J ends, which lost 2 bases and 4 bases, there was a span of 11 bases. The CDR3 spans 14 residues. The CDR3 region has the DNA TGTGCCAGCAGCGTGAGAATCGGGCCAGATACGCAGTATTTT. Protein sequence: CASSVRIGPDTQYF.

The chain links TRBV5-6 to TRBJ1-2, with no clear D. This CDR3 is 11 amino acids long. Germline lookup yields CDR1 SGHDT and CDR2 YYEEEE. The V gene lost 0 bases and the J gene lost 8 bases, with 5 bases spanning the gap. The DNA for the CDR3 is TGTGCCAGCAGCTTGGGGAGCGGCTACACCTTC. This gives the protein CASSLGSGYTF.

The chain combines TRBV19 with TRBJ1-5, with no clear D. V was pared by 5 bases and J by 0 bases, with 11 bases between. This CDR3 has 15 residues. CDR1 is LNHDA and CDR2 is SQIVND in the germline V gene (reference sequence). The CDR3 region is CASSLTGYSNQPQHF. The CDR3 nucleotides read TGTGCCAGTAGTCTTACCGGGTATAGCAATCAGCCCCAGCATTTT.

The J gene is TRBJ2-3, the V gene TRBV7-9; 13 bases agree with TRBD2. The trim removed 3 bases at V and 2 bases at J, leaving 5 bases unmatched. The germline V gene has CDR1 SEHNR and CDR2 FQNEAQ (reference sequence). The CDR3 runs 17 residues. CDR3: CASSFSGLAGPTDTQYF. CDR3 in DNA: TGTGCCAGCAGCTTCTCGGGACTAGCGGGGCCCACAGATACGCAGTATTTT.

With respect to this clone: In the same sample, other DNA sequences code for this CDR3. The rearrangement uses TRBV2 and TRBJ1-2; a weak D match, TRBD1 (6 bases). CDR3 size: 13 residues. Germline lookup yields CDR1 SNHLY and CDR2 FYNNEI. Trimming removed 2 bases from V and 2 bases from J, with 6 bases in between. CDR3: CASSEQGNYGYTF. CDR3 DNA sequence: TGTGCCAGCAGTGAACAGGGGAACTATGGCTACACCTTC.

The V and J genes are TRBV6-5 and TRBJ1-3; perhaps TRBD1 as D (5 bases). The CDR3 has 13 amino acids. Trimming took 6 bases from V and 4 from J, leaving 10 bases between them. Germline CDR1 reads MNHEY; CDR2 reads SVGAGI. The CDR3: CASRDTLGNTIYF. The CDR3 bases are TGTGCCAGCAGGGACACCTTGGGAAACACCATATATTTT.